One and the same sample provided the 17 T cell receptor beta chains below, sequenced in a study of vaccination and CD4 T cells after COVID-19. The antigens for these receptors are not known. The assay that was used to sequence DNA from cultured CD4+ T cells was the Oncomine TCR Beta short-read assay. One entry per CDR3 protein, called by TCRdb with MiXCR from the PCR reads. The sample gives 8,000 or so distinct CDR3 sequences, 40% to 45% of which show up once; roughly a fifth is in the top ten. Stated treatment: approximately nine-day PBMC culture with coronavirus spike peptide pools or control peptides (ViraFEST assay). Researchers collected the unexposed donor's CD4+ T cells before the COVID-19 pandemic (2011-2018). Sequencing was performed on CD4+ T cells from blood, cultured in vitro. The receptors were sampled from a human donor in good health.

This clonotype was detected once. The chain has TRBV2 and TRBJ2-1, with 8 positions matching TRBD2. Germline CDR1 reads SNHLY; CDR2 reads FYNNEI. This CDR3 has 13 residues. Trimming took 8 bases from V and 6 from J; bases not matched to a gene: 6. CDR3 nucleotide sequence: TGTGCCAGCTGGGGAGCGGGAGTCAATGAGCAGTTCTTC. This sequence encodes CASWGAGVNEQFF.

The chain uses TRBV6-1 and TRBJ1-2; D may be TRBD1 (6 bases). CDR3 length: 14 residues. Germline loops: CDR1 MNHNS, CDR2 SASEGT. V was trimmed by 2 bases and J by 6 bases, leaving 13 bases between them. The CDR3 coding sequence is TGTGCCAGCAGTGAAACCGAGACAGGCGATGGCTACACCTTC. Protein product: CASSETETGDGYTF.

Concerning this clonotype: A junction end diverges from the germline sequence, so it may reflect a read error. The genes are TRBV7-2 and TRBJ1-2; no definite D call. The CDR3 extends over 15 amino acids. The germline V gene encodes CDR1 SGHTA and CDR2 FQGNSA. CDR3 protein: CASSLSGRRNYSYTF. The CDR3 bases are TGTGCCAGCAGCTTAAGTGGGCGGCGTAACTATAGCTACACCTTC. Complete variable domain (other parts from reference TRBV7-2 and TRBJ1-2): GAGVSQSPSNKVTEKGKDVELRCDPISGHTALYWYRQSLGQGLEFLIYFQGNSAPDKSGLPSDRFSAERTGGSVSTLTIQRTQQEDSAVYLCASSLSGRRNYSYTFGSGTRLTVV.

The chain recombines TRBV18 with TRBJ1-5; a weak D match, TRBD1 (6 bases). This CDR3 is 14 amino acids long. CDR1 is KGHSH and CDR2 is LQKENI in the germline V gene. Trimming took off 8 bases at V and 1 base at J, with 12 bases between the two ends. CDR3 nucleotide sequence: TGTGCCAGCGGGGGGGGCGGAAGCAATCAGCCCCAGCATTTT. This translates into CASGGGGSNQPQHF.

This chain links TRBV20-1 with TRBJ2-3; TRBD1 agrees at 9 bases. Germline CDR1 is DFQATT and CDR2 is SNEGSKA (reference sequence). This CDR3 spans 15 amino acids. V was clipped by 6 bases and J by 1 base; unmatched bases: 8. The CDR3 coding sequence is TGCAGTGCCACCAGGACAGGGGAAGGCACAGATACGCAGTATTTT. It yields the protein CSATRTGEGTDTQYF.

This clonotype was seen a handful of times. The chain is built from TRBV7-9 and TRBJ1-1; D gene uncertain. CDR3 length equals 14 residues. Germline CDR1 and CDR2: SEHNR and FQNEAQ (reference sequence). Trimming removed 2 bases from V and 4 bases from J, with 11 bases in between. The CDR3 spells CASSLTPLSTEAFF. CDR3 DNA sequence: TGTGCCAGCAGCTTAACACCCCTAAGCACTGAAGCTTTCTTT.

This clonotype has more than one count but fewer than ten. This chain connects TRBV4-2 to TRBJ1-5; a weak D match, TRBD1 (5 bases). CDR3 size: 13 residues. Between the trimmed V and J ends, which lost 5 bases and 4 bases, there was a span of 9 bases. Germline CDR1 is LGHNA and CDR2 is YNFKEQ. CDR3 region: CASSYEGNQPQHF. For the CDR3, the DNA is TGTGCCAGCAGCTACGAGGGGAATCAGCCCCAGCATTTT.

The J gene is TRBJ1-6, the V gene TRBV28; D is uncertain. Trimming removed 5 bases at V and 6 bases at J, with 8 bases between. This CDR3 has 13 residues. In germline, CDR1 is MDHEN, CDR2 SYDVKM. Here the CDR3 DNA reads TGTGCCAGCAGTGAGCTCTCTAATTCACCCCTCCACTTT. Encoded protein: CASSELSNSPLHF.

This clonotype showed up just a few times. The V gene is TRBV27, the J gene TRBJ1-6; D not resolved. Germline loops: CDR1 MNHEY, CDR2 SMNVEV (reference sequence). Trimming removed 10 bases at V and 4 bases at J, with 14 bases between. The CDR3 contains 14 residues. The CDR3, as DNA: TGTGCCACCACCCCGAGTATTTATAATTCACCCCTCCACTTT. It yields the protein CATTPSIYNSPLHF.

This clonotype was observed a few times. The chain recombines TRBV11-2 with TRBJ1-2, with TRBD1 identical over 7 bases. The germline V gene has CDR1 SGHAT and CDR2 FQNNGV. The CDR3 consists of 16 residues. With 2 bases clipped from V and 4 bases from J, the junction kept 10 bases outside the gene matches. The CDR3 nucleotides are TGTGCCAGCAGCTTATTGGGGGCAGGGGACAGCTATGGCTACACCTTC. This gives the protein CASSLLGAGDSYGYTF.

This clonotype was seen a few times. The gene calls are TRBV7-2 and TRBJ2-3; unclear D gene. Looked up from germline, CDR1 is SGHTA and CDR2 is FQGNSA. This CDR3 has 12 amino acids. V was pared by 5 bases and J by 5 bases, with 8 bases between. The CDR3 sequence: CASSNVVDTQYF. In DNA form, the CDR3 reads TGTGCCAGCAGCAACGTGGTAGATACGCAGTATTTT.

The chain joins TRBV20-1 to TRBJ1-1; 7 bases align to TRBD1. The CDR3 contains 14 residues. Germline V gene lookup returns CDR1 DFQATT and CDR2 SNEGSKA (reference sequence). The ends lost 6 bases at V and 4 bases at J; junction bases unmatched: 11. In DNA, the CDR3 is TGCAGTGCCGAGGCCGGGACAGATCTCACTGAAGCTTTCTTT. This codes for CSAEAGTDLTEAFF.

This clonotype appeared once. J is TRBJ1-2 and V is TRBV29-1, with 7 bases that match TRBD1. The CDR3 runs 13 residues. J was trimmed by 8 bases and V by 4 bases; bases with no gene match: 10. CDR1 is SQVTM, CDR2 ANQGSEA, per germline. Here the CDR3 DNA reads TGCAGCGTTGTGGACAGGTCTTCAGGGGGCTACACCTTC. Translation: CSVVDRSSGGYTF.

V is TRBV9 and J is TRBJ1-2; D gene uncertain. Germline assignment: CDR1 SGDLS and CDR2 YYNGEE. CDR3 length: 13 residues. V lost 0 bases to trimming and J lost 4 bases, with 7 bases between them. CDR3 nucleotides: TGTGCCAGCAGCGTAGAAGGTGGCTATGGCTACACCTTC. Translation gives CASSVEGGYGYTF.

CDR3 coding DNA: TGTGCCAGCAGTTTAGGGGACCAGCCCCAGCATTTT. It encodes CASSLGDQPQHF. This chain joins TRBV12-3 or TRBV12-4 and TRBJ1-5, with D tentatively TRBD1 (5 bases). V was shortened by 1 base and J by 7 bases, with 5 bases between the two germline ends. The CDR3 runs to 12 residues.

This sequence joins TRBV19 and TRBJ1-5, with TRBD1 matching over 9 bases. This CDR3 contains 16 residues. V was clipped by 7 bases and J by 2 bases; unmatched bases: 9. Germline CDR1 and CDR2: LNHDA and SQIVND (reference sequence). CDR3 in DNA: TGTGCCAGTACCCGGACAGGGGTGGGAGGCAATCAGCCCCAGCATTTT. Translated, it gives CASTRTGVGGNQPQHF.

In its sample, this clonotype was seen a few times. The rearrangement uses TRBV15 and TRBJ1-2; 7 nucleotides line up with TRBD1. The CDR3 runs 13 residues. The V gene's germline CDR1 is LNHNV and CDR2 YYDKDF (reference sequence). Unmatched junction bases numbered 5, after V lost 9 bases and J lost 1 base. Here the CDR3 reads CATEDRNNYGYTF. DNA for the CDR3: TGTGCCACAGAGGACAGGAATAACTATGGCTACACCTTC.